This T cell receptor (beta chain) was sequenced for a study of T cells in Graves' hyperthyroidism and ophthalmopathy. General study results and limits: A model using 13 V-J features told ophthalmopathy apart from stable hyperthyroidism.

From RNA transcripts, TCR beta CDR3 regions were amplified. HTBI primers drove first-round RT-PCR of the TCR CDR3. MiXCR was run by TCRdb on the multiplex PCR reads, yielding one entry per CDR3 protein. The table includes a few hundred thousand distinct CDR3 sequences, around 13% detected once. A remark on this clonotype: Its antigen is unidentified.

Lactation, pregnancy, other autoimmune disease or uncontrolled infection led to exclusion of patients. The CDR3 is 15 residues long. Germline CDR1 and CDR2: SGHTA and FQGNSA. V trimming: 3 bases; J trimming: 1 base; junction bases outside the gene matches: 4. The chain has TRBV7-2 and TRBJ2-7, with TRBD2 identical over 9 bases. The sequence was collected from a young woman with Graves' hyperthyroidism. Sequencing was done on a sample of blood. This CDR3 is CASSFFSGSSYEQYF. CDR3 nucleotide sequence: TGTGCCAGCAGCTTTTTTAGCGGGAGTTCCTACGAGCAGTACTTC. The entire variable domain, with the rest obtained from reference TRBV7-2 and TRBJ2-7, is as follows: GAGVSQSPSNKVTEKGKDVELRCDPISGHTALYWYRQSLGQGLEFLIYFQGNSAPDKSGLPSDRFSAERTGGSVSTLTIQRTQQEDSAVYLCASSFFSGSSYEQYFGPGTRLTVT.